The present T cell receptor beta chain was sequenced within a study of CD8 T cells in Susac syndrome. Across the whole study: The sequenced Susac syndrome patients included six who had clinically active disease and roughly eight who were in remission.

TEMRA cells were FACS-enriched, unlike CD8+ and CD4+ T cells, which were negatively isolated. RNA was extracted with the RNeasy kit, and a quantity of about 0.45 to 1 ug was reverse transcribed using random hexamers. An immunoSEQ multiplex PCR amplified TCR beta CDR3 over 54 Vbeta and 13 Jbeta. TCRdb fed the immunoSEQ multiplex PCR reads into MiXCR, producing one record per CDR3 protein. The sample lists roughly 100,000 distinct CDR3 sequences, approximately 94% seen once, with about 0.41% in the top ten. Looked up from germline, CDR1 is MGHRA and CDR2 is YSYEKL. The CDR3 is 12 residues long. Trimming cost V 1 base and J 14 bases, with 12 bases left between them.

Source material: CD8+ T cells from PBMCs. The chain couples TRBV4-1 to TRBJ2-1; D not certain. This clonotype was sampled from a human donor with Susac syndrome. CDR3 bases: TGCGCCAGCAGCCAAGGGTCGGGCGGCAAGTTCTTC. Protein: CASSQGSGGKFF.